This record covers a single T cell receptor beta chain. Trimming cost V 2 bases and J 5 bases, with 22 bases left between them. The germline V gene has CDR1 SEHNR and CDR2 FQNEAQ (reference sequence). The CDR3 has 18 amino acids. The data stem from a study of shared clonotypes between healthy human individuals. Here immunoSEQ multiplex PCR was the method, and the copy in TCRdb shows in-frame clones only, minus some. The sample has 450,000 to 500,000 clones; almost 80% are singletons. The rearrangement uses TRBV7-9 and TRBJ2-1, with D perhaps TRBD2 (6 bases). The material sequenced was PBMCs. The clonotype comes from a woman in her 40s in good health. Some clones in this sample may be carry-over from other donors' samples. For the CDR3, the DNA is TGTGCCAGCAGCTTATCCCGGGACTTCCCCTCTCTGAACAATGAGCAGTTCTTC. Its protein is CASSLSRDFPSLNNEQFF.